Shown below are 8 T cell receptor beta chains from a single sample sequenced in a study of PD-L1 blockade in urothelial cancer. Generated by immunoSEQ multiplex PCR, the TCRdb table keeps only in-frame clones and is missing some. In the table there are roughly 120,000 clones, approximately 90% of which are singletons. Indicated time point: peripheral blood 6 weeks after treatment start. Sequenced material: PBMCs, taken around atezolizumab (anti-PD-L1) treatment. The receptors derive from a man between 60 and 75 years old with urothelial cancer.

The chain uses TRBV30 and TRBJ2-5, with D tentatively TRBD2 (5 bases). This CDR3 has 15 residues. The germline V and J ends were trimmed by 1 base and 1 base, with 13 bases remaining between them. The germline gives CDR1 GTSNPN, CDR2 SVGIG (reference sequence). CDR3 protein: CAWSEERGIQETQYF. CDR3 nucleotides: TGTGCCTGGAGTGAGGAGCGAGGGATCCAAGAGACCCAGTACTTC.

The gene calls are TRBV2 and TRBJ1-5, with TRBD1 as a possible D gene (6 bases). Germline CDR1 SNHLY, CDR2 FYNNEI. The CDR3 is made up of 14 amino acids. With 4 bases removed from V and 5 bases from J, the gap between germline ends came to 12 bases. The CDR3 protein is CASSVWGPDQPQHF. The CDR3 nucleotides read TGTGCCAGCAGTGTATGGGGGCCAGATCAGCCCCAGCATTTT. Using reference TRBV2 and TRBJ1-5 for the parts outside the CDR3, the full variable domain is EPEVTQTPSHQVTQMGQEVILRCVPISNHLYFYWYRQILGQKVEFLVSFYNNEISEKSEIFDDQFSVERPDGSNFTLKIRSTKLEDSAMYFCASSVWGPDQPQHFGDGTRLSIL.

CDR3 in amino acids: CASSLSGVQPQHF. CDR3 nucleotide sequence: TGTGCCAGCAGCCTATCGGGGGTTCAGCCCCAGCATTTT. The chain links TRBV27 to TRBJ1-5; possible D gene TRBD1, 5 bases. Looked up from germline, CDR1 is MNHEY and CDR2 is SMNVEV (reference sequence). The CDR3 sequence is 13 residues long. Trimming cost V 6 bases and J 6 bases, with 12 bases left between them.

The genes are TRBV2 and TRBJ2-7; the D gene is possibly TRBD1 (5 bases). CDR1 and CDR2 from the germline V gene are SNHLY and FYNNEI. The CDR3 totals 13 residues. Trimming left V 8 bases short and J 0 bases short, with 11 bases between. CDR3: CASGRQGSYEQYF. As DNA, the CDR3 is TGTGCCAGCGGCCGGCAGGGCTCCTACGAGCAGTACTTC. Based on the CDR3 plus reference TRBV2 and TRBJ2-7, the full variable domain is EPEVTQTPSHQVTQMGQEVILRCVPISNHLYFYWYRQILGQKVEFLVSFYNNEISEKSEIFDDQFSVERPDGSNFTLKIRSTKLEDSAMYFCASGRQGSYEQYFGPGTRLTVT.

In DNA form, the CDR3 reads TGCAGCGTTGTTGGGGCCGCGGGGACTGAAGCTTTCTTT. Protein sequence: CSVVGAAGTEAFF. The chain uses TRBV29-1 and TRBJ1-1; maybe TRBD1 (5 bases). From germline, CDR1 is SQVTM and CDR2 ANQGSEA. CDR3 length: 13 residues. Between the trimmed V and J ends, which lost 4 bases and 5 bases, there was a span of 14 bases.

The rearrangement joins TRBV13 to TRBJ2-1; the match to TRBD2 covers 7 bases. Per germline, CDR1 PRHDT and CDR2 FYEKMQ (reference sequence). This CDR3 region has 16 residues. Trimming cost V 2 bases and J 5 bases; bases outside gene matches: 9. CDR3 protein: CASSLYPGRIDNEQFF. The CDR3 DNA reads TGTGCCAGCAGCTTATACCCCGGGAGGATCGACAATGAGCAGTTCTTC.

This chain uses TRBV11-3 with TRBJ1-2; the D gene is possibly TRBD1 (5 bases). This CDR3 comprises 14 residues. Trimming shortened V by 6 bases and J by 5 bases, and 16 bases separated the two germline ends. Germline CDR1 SGHNT, CDR2 YENEEA. The CDR3 DNA reads as TGTGCCAGCAGTCGCGGGGGGGTTGGATATGGCTACACCTTC. Translated, it gives CASSRGGVGYGYTF.

The chain has TRBV28 and TRBJ1-2; no clear D gene. Trimming cost V 4 bases and J 1 base, with 10 bases left between them. This CDR3 has 14 amino acids. Germline assignment: CDR1 MDHEN and CDR2 SYDVKM. CDR3: CASSSAGSNYGYTF. CDR3 nucleotides: TGTGCCAGCAGTTCAGCGGGCAGTAACTATGGCTACACCTTC.